The clone carrying this TCR beta chain was observed a handful of times. Antigen specificity is unknown. These data belong to a study of T cell responses to AZD1222 COVID-19 vaccine. Study results and caveats: Donors skewed white British and female; clonal diversity was possibly underestimated. Of the AZD1222 recipients, only six or seven were seropositive at baseline.

The germline gives CDR1 MDHEN, CDR2 SYDVKM. The CDR3 has 14 residues. Trimming removed 4 bases from V and 4 bases from J, with 11 bases in between. Some clones are missing from TCRdb's copy, which holds only in-frame ones; the method was immunoSEQ multiplex PCR. The table lists about 210,000 clones, 92% of them singletons. The chain uses TRBV28 and TRBJ2-4; possibly TRBD2 for D (6 bases). The clonotype comes from an adult in good health. The source was peripheral blood, collected on day 0 of AZD1222 vaccination. The CDR3 sequence: CASSSRRGKNIQYF. For the CDR3, the DNA is TGTGCCAGCAGTTCAAGGCGGGGTAAAAACATTCAGTACTTC. The variable domain in full, completed from reference TRBV28 and TRBJ2-4, reads DVKVTQSSRYLVKRTGEKVFLECVQDMDHENMFWYRQDPGLGLRLIYFSYDVKMKEKGDIPEGYSVSREKKERFSLILESASTNQTSMYLCASSSRRGKNIQYFGAGTRLSVL.